These 25 T cell receptor beta chains were all obtained from the same sample, sequenced in a study of cytomegalovirus exposure and HLA in healthy donors. Produced via immunoSEQ multiplex PCR; TCRdb's table is partial and in-frame only. The sample records around 62,000 clones, 80% to 90% being singletons. Specimen: PBMCs. The receptors derive from a woman between 18 and 29 years old in good health and CMV-seronegative.

V and J are TRBV4-1 and TRBJ1-3, with D tentatively TRBD1 (5 bases). This CDR3 spans 15 amino acids. CDR1 and CDR2 from the germline V gene are MGHRA and YSYEKL. V was pared by 4 bases and J by 0 bases, with 10 bases between. CDR3 DNA sequence: TGCGCCAGCAGCCCCAGGGTTATCTCTGGAAACACCATATATTTT. It encodes CASSPRVISGNTIYF.

The chain uses TRBV11-2 and TRBJ2-3; 12 bases fit TRBD2. The CDR3 totals 17 residues. Germline V gene lookup returns CDR1 SGHAT and CDR2 FQNNGV. V lost 1 base and J lost 4; bases outside the gene matches: 6. The CDR3: CASSLVVLAGGADTQYF. DNA for the CDR3: TGTGCCAGCAGCTTAGTAGTTCTAGCGGGAGGGGCAGATACGCAGTATTTT.

Here the CDR3 DNA reads TGCGCCAGCAGCTTGGGGGACAGGGTGGTCATGAACACTGAAGCTTTCTTT. As protein: CASSLGDRVVMNTEAFF. The V and J genes are TRBV5-1 and TRBJ1-1; TRBD1 matches at 9 bases. Unmatched junction bases numbered 6, after V lost 0 bases and J lost 0 bases. The CDR3 loop spans 17 amino acids. Germline V gene lookup returns CDR1 SGHRS and CDR2 YFSETQ.

V and J are TRBV27 and TRBJ2-7; 7 bases match TRBD2. The germline gives CDR1 MNHEY, CDR2 SMNVEV (reference sequence). V shed 5 bases and J 5 bases; nucleotides not matched to a gene: 9. The CDR3 is 14 residues long. As DNA, the CDR3 is TGTGCCAGCAGTCCCCTCAGGGAGGGGAACGAGCAGTACTTC. Amino acid sequence: CASSPLREGNEQYF.

This chain links TRBV4-1 with TRBJ2-3; D remains ambiguous. Trimming cost V 1 base and J 3 bases, with 14 bases left between them. The CDR3 contains 16 residues. The germline V gene has CDR1 MGHRA and CDR2 YSYEKL. CDR3 sequence reads: CASSQVDLVVTDTQYF. CDR3 sequence (DNA): TGCGCCAGCAGCCAAGTCGATCTAGTTGTAACAGATACGCAGTATTTT.

The genes are TRBV6-1 and TRBJ2-5, with D possibly TRBD2 on 6 matching bases. In germline, CDR1 is MNHNS, CDR2 SASEGT. The CDR3 is 17 residues long. V lost 6 bases and J 3 bases, leaving 23 bases between the germline ends. CDR3 sequence: CASSEPPGRRGEETQYF. Here the CDR3 DNA reads TGTGCCAGCAGCGAACCCCCCGGAAGGCGGGGCGAAGAGACCCAGTACTTC.

This rearrangement joins TRBV19 to TRBJ1-1; TRBD1 aligns across 7 bases. Trimming removed 6 bases from V and 4 bases from J; junction bases left unmatched: 8. Germline-derived CDR1 and CDR2 are LNHDA and SQIVND (reference sequence). This CDR3 has 14 amino acids. The CDR3 DNA sequence: TGTGCCAGTAGACGACAGGGTCGATCCACTGAAGCTTTCTTT. It codes for CASRRQGRSTEAFF.

The chain uses TRBV25-1 and TRBJ1-1, with D perhaps matching TRBD1 (6 bases). The germline CDR1 and CDR2 sequences are MGHDK and SYGVNS. With 4 bases removed from V and 6 bases from J, the gap between germline ends came to 18 bases. The CDR3 covers 15 residues. DNA of the CDR3: TGTGCCAGCAGTGCCCCTGAACAGGGTAGGGCTGAAGCTTTCTTT. Protein sequence: CASSAPEQGRAEAFF.

The chain employs TRBV4-3 and TRBJ1-2; no definite D call. This CDR3 has 14 residues. Between the trimmed V and J ends, which lost 0 bases and 3 bases, there was a span of 8 bases. Germline CDR1 and CDR2: LGHNA and YSLEER. The CDR3 region has the DNA TGCGCCAGCAGCCAAGACACCGACTACTATGGCTACACCTTC. Protein sequence: CASSQDTDYYGYTF.

Only a few counts were recorded for this clone. J is TRBJ1-2 and V is TRBV2; TRBD1 matches at 7 bases. With V trimmed by 1 base and J by 5 bases, 1 base remained unmatched. Looked up from germline, CDR1 is SNHLY and CDR2 is FYNNEI. CDR3 length: 13 residues. The CDR3 coding sequence is TGTGCCAGCAGTGAAGACAGGGGATATGGCTACACCTTC. Protein product: CASSEDRGYGYTF. Full variable domain (rest looked up from reference TRBV2 and TRBJ1-2): EPEVTQTPSHQVTQMGQEVILRCVPISNHLYFYWYRQILGQKVEFLVSFYNNEISEKSEIFDDQFSVERPDGSNFTLKIRSTKLEDSAMYFCASSEDRGYGYTFGSGTRLTVV.

The V and J genes are TRBV6-5 and TRBJ1-2; 10 positions match TRBD1. The V gene's germline CDR1 is MNHEY and CDR2 SVGAGI. The V and J ends lost 5 bases and 6 bases, in that order; junction bases with no gene match: 6. The CDR3 loop spans 14 amino acids. This CDR3 reads CASSRTGTGDGYTF. The CDR3 DNA reads TGTGCCAGCAGTCGAACCGGGACAGGGGATGGCTACACCTTC.

The chain is built from TRBV5-4 and TRBJ1-2; possible D gene TRBD1, 5 bases. The V gene lost 1 base and the J gene lost 5 bases, with 15 bases spanning the gap. Looked up from germline, CDR1 is SGHNT and CDR2 is YYREEE (reference sequence). The CDR3 consists of 15 residues. The CDR3 DNA sequence: TGTGCCAGCAGCTTGAGAACCGGGACTCTATATGGCTACACCTTC. Translation gives CASSLRTGTLYGYTF.

This clone was counted a few times. The V and J genes are TRBV15 and TRBJ2-7, with 11 bases that match TRBD1. Germline CDR1 and CDR2: LNHNV and YYDKDF (reference sequence). Unmatched junction bases numbered 11, after V lost 1 base and J lost 6 bases. This CDR3 contains 17 residues. CDR3 sequence: CATSRVATRGQGGEQYF. The CDR3 nucleotides are TGTGCCACCAGCAGAGTCGCAACCCGGGGACAGGGGGGCGAGCAGTACTTC.

V gene TRBV23-1 combines with J gene TRBJ2-2; 12 positions agree with TRBD2. TRBV23-1 is an ORF; its function is uncertain. The CDR3 consists of 18 residues. J gave up 7 bases and V 6 bases, and 15 bases lay outside the gene matches. The CDR3 DNA is TGCGCCAGCAGACCCATTGGACTAGCGGGGCTACTAGGCGGGGAGCTGTTTTTT. As protein: CASRPIGLAGLLGGELFF.

This chain uses TRBV18 with TRBJ1-3, with 8 bases fitting TRBD1. The CDR3 length is 17 residues. The germline gives CDR1 KGHSH, CDR2 LQKENI. V gave up 3 bases and J gave up 0 bases; unmatched junction bases: 7. The CDR3 sequence: CASSPTGQGFSGNTIYF. As DNA, the CDR3 is TGTGCCAGCTCACCCACTGGACAGGGCTTCTCTGGAAACACCATATATTTT.

A single count supports this clone. V is TRBV4-3 and J is TRBJ2-5, with 11 bases that match TRBD2. Germline CDR1 LGHNA, CDR2 YSLEER. The CDR3 has 14 amino acids. The J segment lost 5 bases and the V segment lost 2 bases, leaving 1 base of the junction unmatched. CDR3 amino acids: CASSQRTSGETQYF. The CDR3 nucleotides read TGCGCCAGCAGCCAAAGGACTAGCGGGGAGACCCAGTACTTC.

The chain has TRBV27 and TRBJ1-2, with TRBD1 identical over 7 bases. From germline, CDR1 is MNHEY and CDR2 SMNVEV (reference sequence). This CDR3 has 14 residues. The junction had 7 bases not matched to a gene; V was cut back by 5 bases and J by 4 bases. CDR3 residues: CASSKTGSSYGYTF. The CDR3 DNA reads as TGTGCCAGCAGTAAGACAGGGAGTAGCTATGGCTACACCTTC.

The chain recombines TRBV29-1 with TRBJ2-7; TRBD1 aligns across 9 bases. The CDR3 is 12 amino acids. Per germline, CDR1 SQVTM and CDR2 ANQGSEA. Trimming removed 7 bases from V and 3 bases from J; junction bases left unmatched: 4. CDR3 sequence reads: CSARTGVYEQYF. Here the CDR3 DNA reads TGCAGCGCCCGGACAGGGGTCTACGAGCAGTACTTC.

This chain uses TRBV7-3 with TRBJ2-5; 11 nucleotides match TRBD2. The CDR3 spans 15 residues. V was clipped by 5 bases and J by 1 base; unmatched bases: 3. Germline V CDR1 and CDR2: SGHTA, FQGTGA. Written as DNA, the CDR3 is TGTGCCAGCAGCCTAGGGACTAGCGGCCAAGAGACCCAGTACTTC. Protein product: CASSLGTSGQETQYF. The full variable domain, its missing parts supplied by reference TRBV7-3 and TRBJ2-5, is GAGVSQTPSNKVTEKGKYVELRCDPISGHTALYWYRQSLGQGPEFLIYFQGTGAADDSGLPNDRFFAVRPEGSVSTLKIQRTERGDSAVYLCASSLGTSGQETQYFGPGTRLLVL.

The CDR3: CASSIGRDRGHEQYF. CDR3 sequence (DNA): TGTGCCAGTAGTATAGGCCGGGACAGGGGGCACGAGCAGTACTTC. The rearrangement links TRBV19 to TRBJ2-7; 12 nucleotides agree with TRBD1. Germline values: CDR1 LNHDA, CDR2 SQIVND (reference sequence). This CDR3 spans 15 amino acids. V lost 1 base and J lost 5; bases outside the gene matches: 3. Drawing the rest from reference TRBV19 and TRBJ2-7, the complete variable domain is DGGITQSPKYLFRKEGQNVTLSCEQNLNHDAMYWYRQDPGQGLRLIYYSQIVNDFQKGDIAEGYSVSREKKESFPLTVTSAQKNPTAFYLCASSIGRDRGHEQYFGPGTRLTVT.

The rearrangement joins TRBV7-6 to TRBJ2-7; D is unclear. The germline V gene encodes CDR1 SGHVS and CDR2 FNYEAQ. Trimming stripped 6 bases from V and 6 bases from J, with 12 bases between. The CDR3 totals 12 residues. The DNA of the CDR3 is TGTGCCAGCAGACGGCCGCCGGGCGAGCAGTACTTC. It is translated as CASRRPPGEQYF.

The rearrangement links TRBV27 to TRBJ2-7, with a weak D call TRBD1 (5 bases). Trimming stripped 6 bases from V and 6 bases from J, with 18 bases between. The V gene's germline CDR1 is MNHEY and CDR2 SMNVEV (reference sequence). The CDR3 is 14 residues long. For the CDR3, the DNA is TGTGCCAGCAGCCCAGTCAGGGCTAAAAGCGAGCAGTACTTC. Its translation is CASSPVRAKSEQYF.

The DNA for the CDR3 is TGTGCCAGCAGCGTAGGCCAGGGAATCACAGATACGCAGTATTTT. It specifies CASSVGQGITDTQYF. V and J are TRBV9 and TRBJ2-3; D is perhaps TRBD1 (5 bases). Per germline, CDR1 SGDLS and CDR2 YYNGEE. The V end lost 0 bases, the J end lost 2 bases, and 10 bases lay between the germline ends. This CDR3 region has 15 residues.

The chain uses TRBV2 and TRBJ1-1; TRBD1 might be the D (6 bases). CDR3 length: 11 residues. The V end was cut by 7 bases, the J end by 6 bases, with 9 bases between. From germline, CDR1 is SNHLY and CDR2 FYNNEI. The chain's CDR3 is CASTDRPEAFF. CDR3 DNA sequence: TGTGCCAGCACTGACAGGCCTGAAGCTTTCTTT.

The J gene is TRBJ2-1, the V gene TRBV28, with 9 positions matching TRBD1. The germline gives CDR1 MDHEN, CDR2 SYDVKM. This CDR3 is built from 14 residues. V lost 6 bases, J lost 8 bases, and 8 bases stayed unmatched. The CDR3 protein is CASRRTGGGDEQFF. The CDR3 region has the DNA TGTGCCAGCAGACGTACAGGGGGCGGCGATGAGCAGTTCTTC.